This T cell receptor beta chain was recovered during a study of CD8 T cells in ankylosing spondylitis. V lost 1 base and J 0 bases, leaving 8 bases between the germline ends. Germline lookup yields CDR1 SGDLS and CDR2 YYNGEE. The CDR3 sequence is 16 residues long. TCR beta libraries were made by quantitative 5'-RACE with molecular barcodes. TCRdb reprocessed the 5' RACE reads via MiXCR and lists one record per CDR3 protein. The profile shows 30,000 to 40,000 distinct CDR3 sequences, approximately 3% of them singletons. General observations from the study: Disease-associated clones were reportedly significantly overrepresented in matched ankylosing spondylitis synovial fluid.

This clonotype was observed at least ten times. Antigen: not known. This TCR derives from a male donor with ankylosing spondylitis or in good health (not recorded which). Source material: blood, either unsorted or a sorted T cell fraction (not recorded which). This chain connects TRBV9 to TRBJ1-6, with TRBD1 as a possible D gene (6 bases). This CDR3 reads CASSVTGISYNSPLHF. The DNA of the CDR3 is TGTGCCAGCAGCGTAACAGGGATCTCCTATAATTCACCCCTCCACTTT. The variable domain in full, completed from reference TRBV9 and TRBJ1-6, reads DSGVTQTPKHLITATGQRVTLRCSPRSGDLSVYWYQQSLDQGLQFLIQYYNGEERAKGNILERFSAQQFPDLHSELNLSSLELGDSALYFCASSVTGISYNSPLHFGNGTRLTVT.